This T cell receptor beta chain was sequenced during a study of cytomegalovirus exposure and HLA in healthy donors. Primers included in the PCR were 60 Vbeta and 13 Jbeta primers. TCRdb's copy holds only in-frame clones and misses some; the assay was immunoSEQ multiplex PCR. The sample carries about 140,000 clones, 65% to 80% recorded once. General observations from the study: Segments of the TCR beta V type were, in most cases, productive about 87% or about 30% of the time in an earlier analysis. When presence/absence was analysed, sequencing depth was taken to be roughly uniform across donors.

A remark on this clone: Its antigen is not identified.

V trimming: 5 bases; J trimming: 8 bases; junction bases outside the gene matches: 11. The CDR3 contains 14 residues. The V gene's germline CDR1 is MDHEN and CDR2 SYDVKM. Participants comprised healthy donors of bone marrow. There were likely unrecorded immune exposures, though donors were nominally healthy when sampled. Specimen: PBMCs. The chain joins TRBV28 to TRBJ2-7; 8 nucleotides match TRBD1. The sequence was obtained from a male donor in good health and CMV-seronegative. Here the CDR3 DNA reads TGTGCCAGCAGTCCCGGGACAGGATTTTTCCAGCAGTACTTC. It yields the protein CASSPGTGFFQQYF.